This passage covers 3 T cell receptor beta chains from one sample sequenced in a study of blood T cell repertoires in COVID-19. Assay used: immunoSEQ multiplex PCR; TCRdb lists only in-frame clones, some missing. The data hold 350,000 to 450,000 clones, with about 90% observed a single time. Sequencing was done on a sample of peripheral blood. These receptors originate from a woman between 55 and 75 years old with COVID-19, enrolled during active disease.

The V gene is TRBV10-3, the J gene TRBJ2-3; TRBD1 is a possible D gene (5 bases). Trimming took 4 bases from V and 0 from J, leaving 8 bases between them. CDR1 is ENHRY, CDR2 SYGVKD, per germline. This CDR3 contains 14 residues. CDR3 coding DNA: TGTGCCATCAGTGCTGGGGCCAGCACAGATACGCAGTATTTT. It yields the protein CAISAGASTDTQYF.

The chain is built from TRBV28 and TRBJ1-6; perhaps TRBD1 as D (6 bases). V was cut by 3 bases and J by 0 bases, with 15 bases left in between. The CDR3 sequence is 18 residues long. Germline V CDR1 and CDR2: MDHEN, SYDVKM. Here the CDR3 reads CASSFSGTQSSYNSPLHF. The CDR3 nucleotides are TGTGCCAGCAGTTTCTCCGGGACACAGAGCTCCTATAATTCACCCCTCCACTTT.

The rearrangement uses TRBV18 and TRBJ2-3, with D unresolved. Germline CDR1 is KGHSH and CDR2 is LQKENI. This CDR3 is 15 amino acids long. The ends were cut back, 1 base at V and 2 bases at J, with 10 bases in the middle. In nucleotides, the CDR3 is TGTGCCAGCTCACCACTCCCCTCCTACACAGATACGCAGTATTTT. Encoded protein: CASSPLPSYTDTQYF.